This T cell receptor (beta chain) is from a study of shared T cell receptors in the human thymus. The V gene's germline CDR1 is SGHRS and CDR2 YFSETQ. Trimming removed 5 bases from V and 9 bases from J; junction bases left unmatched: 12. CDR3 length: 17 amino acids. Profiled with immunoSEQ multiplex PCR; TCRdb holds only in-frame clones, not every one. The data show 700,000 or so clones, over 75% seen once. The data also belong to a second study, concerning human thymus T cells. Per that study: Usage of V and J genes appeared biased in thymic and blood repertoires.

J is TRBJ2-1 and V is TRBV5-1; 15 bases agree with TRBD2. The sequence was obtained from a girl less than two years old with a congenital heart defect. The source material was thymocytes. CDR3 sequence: CASSTTGTSGGIGEQFF. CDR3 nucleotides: TGCGCCAGCAGTACTACCGGGACTAGCGGGGGGATTGGTGAGCAGTTCTTC.